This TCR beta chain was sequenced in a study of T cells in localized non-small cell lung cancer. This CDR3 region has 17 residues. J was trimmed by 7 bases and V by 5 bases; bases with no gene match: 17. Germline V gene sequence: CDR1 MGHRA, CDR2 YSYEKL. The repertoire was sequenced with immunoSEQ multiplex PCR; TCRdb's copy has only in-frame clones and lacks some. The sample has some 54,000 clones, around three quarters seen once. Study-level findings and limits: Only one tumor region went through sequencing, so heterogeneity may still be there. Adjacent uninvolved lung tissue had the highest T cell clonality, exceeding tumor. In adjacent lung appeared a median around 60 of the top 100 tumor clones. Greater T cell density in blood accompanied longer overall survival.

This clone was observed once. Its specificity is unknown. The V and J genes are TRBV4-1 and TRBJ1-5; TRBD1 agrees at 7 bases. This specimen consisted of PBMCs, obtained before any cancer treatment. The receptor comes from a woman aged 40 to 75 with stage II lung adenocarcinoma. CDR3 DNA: TGCGCCAGCAGCTCTCTCCCTTTCACAGGGGCGGAACAGCCCCAGCATTTT. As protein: CASSSLPFTGAEQPQHF.